This TCR beta chain was retrieved from a study of blood T cell repertoires in COVID-19. Repertoires were generated with immunoSEQ multiplex PCR, while TCRdb's copy carries only in-frame clones and drops some. The sample holds 150,000 to 200,000 clones, around four fifths seen once. Germline assignment: CDR1 MNHEY and CDR2 SVGEGT. The CDR3 is 11 amino acids. Trimming took 2 bases from V and 8 from J, leaving 6 bases between them. This TCR was sampled from a woman in her seventies with COVID-19, enrolled during active disease. Source material: peripheral blood. The chain couples TRBV6-2 or TRBV6-3 to TRBJ2-5; D is unresolved. CDR3 sequence reads: CASSYGQTQYF. CDR3 DNA sequence: TGTGCCAGCAGTTACGGGCAAACCCAGTACTTC.